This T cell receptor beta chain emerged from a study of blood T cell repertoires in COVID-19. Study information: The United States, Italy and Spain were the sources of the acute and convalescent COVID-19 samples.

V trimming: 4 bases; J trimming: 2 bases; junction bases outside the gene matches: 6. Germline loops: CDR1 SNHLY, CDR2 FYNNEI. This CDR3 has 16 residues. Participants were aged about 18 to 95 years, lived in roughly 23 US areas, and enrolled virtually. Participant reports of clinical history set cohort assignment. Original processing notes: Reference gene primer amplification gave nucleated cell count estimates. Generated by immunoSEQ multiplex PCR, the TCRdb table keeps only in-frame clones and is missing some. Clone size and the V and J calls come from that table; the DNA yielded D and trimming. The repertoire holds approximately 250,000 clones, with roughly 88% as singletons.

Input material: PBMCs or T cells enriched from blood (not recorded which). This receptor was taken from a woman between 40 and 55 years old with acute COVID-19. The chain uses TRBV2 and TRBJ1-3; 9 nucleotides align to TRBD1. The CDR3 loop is CASSGGDRVPGNTIYF. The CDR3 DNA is TGTGCCAGCAGTGGAGGGGACAGGGTCCCTGGAAACACCATATATTTT.